One sample yielded the 32 T cell receptor beta chains listed below, sequenced in a study of T cells in Graves' hyperthyroidism and ophthalmopathy (dated by TCRdb to the late 2010s). Libraries were built with multiplex PCR. The instrument was an Illumina HiSeq 2000. The TCR beta CDR3 regions were amplified from RNA transcripts. The TCR CDR3 was subjected to a first round of RT-PCR using the HTBI primer set and the Qiagen OneStep RT-PCR kit. TCRdb reran the public reads through fastp at Q25 and MiXCR, keeping productive beta chains. One record per CDR3 amino acid sequence lists the most common genes and DNA. The sample has approximately 700,000 distinct CDR3 sequences on record, just under 45% of them singletons. The top ten clones comprise under 8.5% of the sample. The sequenced material came from peripheral blood or thyroid tissue (not recorded which). The source of these receptors is an adult man with Graves' disease, either hyperthyroidism or ophthalmopathy (not recorded which).

This chain's CDR3 is CASSYSPGTPVTEQYF. The CDR3 DNA is TGTGCCAGCAGTTACTCTCCCGGGACACCAGTTACCGAGCAGTACTTC. J is TRBJ2-7 and V is TRBV6-5; TRBD1 might be the D (6 bases). Germline assignment: CDR1 MNHEY and CDR2 SVGAGI. V was clipped by 0 bases and J by 6 bases, with 18 bases between them. The CDR3 runs to 16 residues.

V usage is TRBV29-1 and J usage is TRBJ2-7; maybe TRBD2 (5 bases). The CDR3 contains 12 residues. Trimming left V 8 bases short and J 3 bases short, with 14 bases between. Per germline, CDR1 SQVTM and CDR2 ANQGSEA. CDR3 amino acids: CSNLIGVYEQYF. CDR3 nucleotides: TGCAGCAACCTGATCGGGGTCTACGAGCAGTACTTC.

V and J are TRBV7-2 and TRBJ1-4; no clear D. Germline V lookup: CDR1 SGHTA, CDR2 FQGNSA. CDR3 length equals 13 residues. V was trimmed by 3 bases and J by 3 bases, leaving 5 bases between them. CDR3 in amino acids: CASSLMSNEKLFF. CDR3 nucleotides: TGTGCCAGCAGCTTGATGTCTAATGAAAAACTGTTTTTT.

This chain links TRBV29-1 with TRBJ2-6, with a tentative D call TRBD1 (6 bases). V was shortened by 2 bases and J by 1 base, with 9 bases between the two germline ends. This CDR3 region has 15 residues. Germline CDR1 is SQVTM and CDR2 is ANQGSEA. As DNA, the CDR3 is TGCAGCGTTGAACAACAGGGTTCTGGGGCCAACGTCCTGACTTTC. It is translated as CSVEQQGSGANVLTF. Based on the CDR3 plus reference TRBV29-1 and TRBJ2-6, the full variable domain is SAVISQKPSRDICQRGTSLTIQCQVDSQVTMMFWYRQQPGQSLTLIATANQGSEATYESGFVIDKFPISRPNLTFSTLTVSNMSPEDSSIYLCSVEQQGSGANVLTFGAGSRLTVL.

This clonotype was counted a few times. This chain joins TRBV5-1 and TRBJ1-4; a possible D gene is TRBD1 (5 bases). The length of the CDR3 is 14 residues. V dropped 8 bases and J dropped 4 bases, with 15 bases sitting between them. CDR1 is SGHRS, CDR2 YFSETQ, per germline. CDR3 sequence: CASSRDANNEKLFF. CDR3 bases: TGCGCCAGTTCAAGGGACGCCAATAATGAAAAACTGTTTTTT.

This clonotype was counted many times. V and J are TRBV20-1 and TRBJ1-1, with a tentative D call TRBD1 (6 bases). This CDR3 has 14 residues. Trimming took 6 bases from V and 6 from J, leaving 20 bases between them. Germline CDR1 DFQATT, CDR2 SNEGSKA (reference sequence). The CDR3 sequence: CSADGGGSGPEAFF. CDR3 DNA: TGCAGTGCCGACGGTGGGGGCAGCGGGCCTGAAGCTTTCTTT.

In this sample, this clonotype turned up a few times. The V call is TRBV10-3, the J call TRBJ2-2; D uncertain. Germline V CDR1 and CDR2: ENHRY, SYGVKD. V was shortened by 10 bases and J by 1 base, with 16 bases between the two germline ends. The CDR3 sequence is 15 residues long. CDR3 loop: CASSPSWWNTGELFF. The CDR3 DNA follows: TGTGCCAGCAGCCCCTCATGGTGGAACACCGGGGAGCTGTTTTTT.

The V call is TRBV20-1, the J call TRBJ2-5; D uncertain. The CDR3 has 12 amino acids. CDR1 DFQATT and CDR2 SNEGSKA come from the germline V gene (reference sequence). The ends were cut back, 3 bases at V and 2 bases at J, with 7 bases in the middle. The CDR3 sequence: CSARPYQETQYF. The CDR3 DNA is TGCAGTGCTAGGCCCTATCAAGAGACCCAGTACTTC.

The V gene is TRBV5-1, the J gene TRBJ2-7; 9 bases fit TRBD1. Germline CDR1 SGHRS, CDR2 YFSETQ. V trimming: 2 bases; J trimming: 2 bases; junction bases outside the gene matches: 5. CDR3 size: 15 residues. The CDR3 loop reads CASSFLGQGTYEQYF. For the CDR3, the DNA is TGCGCCAGCAGCTTCTTGGGACAGGGTACCTACGAGCAGTACTTC.

The chain links TRBV29-1 to TRBJ1-2; 7 bases agree with TRBD1. The CDR3 is made up of 13 amino acids. From germline, CDR1 is SQVTM and CDR2 ANQGSEA. With 6 bases clipped from V and 4 bases from J, the junction kept 8 bases outside the gene matches. CDR3 DNA sequence: TGCAGCGTGACAACAGGGGTCTCCTATGGCTACACCTTC. This codes for CSVTTGVSYGYTF.

This clonotype has only a few counts. A read error may produce the germline difference seen at one junction end. The chain combines TRBV7-9 with TRBJ1-2, with 7 bases fitting TRBD1. The CDR3 sequence is 17 residues long. Germline V CDR1 and CDR2: SEHNR, FQNEAQ (reference sequence). DNA for the CDR3: TGCGCCAGCAGCCTCCGACAGGGAGGACGGTCTAACTATGGCTACACCTTC. It is translated as CASSLRQGGRSNYGYTF.

The CDR3 bases are TGTGCCAGTAGTATAGGCCGGGGGTTGAATCAGCCCCAGCATTTT. Residues: CASSIGRGLNQPQHF. The rearrangement joins TRBV19 to TRBJ1-5; perhaps TRBD1 as D (5 bases). This CDR3 comprises 15 residues. The germline gives CDR1 LNHDA, CDR2 SQIVND (reference sequence). The germline V and J ends were trimmed by 1 base and 4 bases, with 11 bases remaining between them.

This chain connects TRBV6-4 to TRBJ1-1; weak D call: TRBD1 (6 bases). V was pared by 2 bases and J by 7 bases, with 11 bases between. Germline V CDR1 and CDR2: MRHNA, SNTAGT. This CDR3 has 13 residues. The CDR3 DNA reads as TGTGCCAGCAGTGACGGGGGGCGTAGTGAAGCTTTCTTT. Translation gives CASSDGGRSEAFF.

The V gene is TRBV29-1, the J gene TRBJ1-4, with 12 bases matching TRBD1. Trimming took 6 bases from V and 7 from J; bases not matched to a gene: 9. The CDR3 length is 15 residues. CDR1 and CDR2 (germline): SQVTM, ANQGSEA. The CDR3 DNA reads as TGCAGCGTGGCGAGGGACAGGGGGCCGGGTGAAAAACTGTTTTTT. Translated: CSVARDRGPGEKLFF.

This sequence joins TRBV6-4 and TRBJ2-5; D possibly corresponds to TRBD1 (5 bases). Trimming took 2 bases from V and 0 from J, leaving 10 bases between them. The CDR3 covers 15 residues. CDR1 is MRHNA and CDR2 is SNTAGT in the germline V gene. The CDR3 bases are TGTGCCAGCAGTGACCAGGGCAGCTACCAAGAGACCCAGTACTTC. It codes for CASSDQGSYQETQYF.

The rearrangement joins TRBV19 to TRBJ1-2; tentative D call: TRBD1 (5 bases). V lost 2 bases to trimming and J lost 4 bases, with 20 bases between them. Germline lookup yields CDR1 LNHDA and CDR2 SQIVND (reference sequence). The CDR3 covers 17 residues. CDR3 sequence (DNA): TGTGCCAGTAGTATAACACGGGGCAGGGCGTCGTTCTATGGCTACACCTTC. Its translation is CASSITRGRASFYGYTF.

This chain joins TRBV15 and TRBJ1-6; D gene uncertain. V was cut by 3 bases and J by 7 bases, with 13 bases left in between. The CDR3 has 15 amino acids. CDR1 and CDR2 (germline): LNHNV, YYDKDF (reference sequence). The CDR3: CATSRAGISNSPLHF. CDR3 coding DNA: TGTGCCACCAGCAGGGCCGGGATTAGCAATTCACCCCTCCACTTT.

The sample holds many counts of this clonotype. The CDR3 DNA reads as TGTGCCAGTAGCGGGGTCTGGGCGAACTATGGCTACACCTTC. This encodes CASSGVWANYGYTF. The gene calls are TRBV19 and TRBJ1-2, with D uncertain. V gave up 6 bases and J gave up 2 bases, with 13 bases separating them. Per the germline V gene, CDR1 is LNHDA and CDR2 is SQIVND (reference sequence). The CDR3 has 14 amino acids.

In its sample, this clonotype was seen many times. DNA for the CDR3: TGTGCCAGCAGTGCAAGGGGGCTCGGCTATGGCTACACCTTC. Protein sequence: CASSARGLGYGYTF. The gene calls are TRBV25-1 and TRBJ1-2; the match to TRBD1 covers 7 bases. This CDR3 has 14 amino acids. Per germline, CDR1 MGHDK and CDR2 SYGVNS. Trimming at V came to 4 bases and at J to 4 bases, leaving 6 bases not matched to a gene.

This clonotype has just a few counts. The chain employs TRBV12-3 or TRBV12-4 and TRBJ1-3; perhaps TRBD1 as D (5 bases). V lost 5 bases, J lost 2 bases, and 19 bases lay in between. This CDR3 region has 17 residues. In nucleotides, the CDR3 is TGTGCCAGCAGTGAATGGGGGTTCTCGGGCACTGGAAACACCATATATTTT. The encoded protein is CASSEWGFSGTGNTIYF.

The gene calls are TRBV20-1 and TRBJ1-5; 9 nucleotides line up with TRBD1. With V trimmed by 3 bases and J by 3 bases, 6 bases remained unmatched. The CDR3 extends over 15 amino acids. Looked up from germline, CDR1 is DFQATT and CDR2 is SNEGSKA (reference sequence). CDR3 in DNA: TGCAGTGCTAGGAAGGGACAGGGATTCAATCAGCCCCAGCATTTT. This codes for CSARKGQGFNQPQHF.

The chain couples TRBV6-5 to TRBJ2-7; TRBD1 matches 10 bases. The ends lost 4 bases at V and 0 bases at J; junction bases unmatched: 9. Germline V gene sequence: CDR1 MNHEY, CDR2 SVGAGI. The CDR3 consists of 17 residues. CDR3 sequence (DNA): TGTGCCAGCAGTTTAGAATCGGACAGGGGGAGCTCCTACGAGCAGTACTTC. Its protein is CASSLESDRGSSYEQYF.

In regard to this clonotype: One junction end disagrees with the germline gene, perhaps due to a read error. V usage is TRBV29-1 and J usage is TRBJ1-5; D possibly corresponds to TRBD1 (6 bases). The CDR3 length is 14 residues. The germline CDR1 and CDR2 sequences are SQVTM and ANQGSEA. The CDR3 region is CSVAKGGGNQPQHF. The CDR3 nucleotides are TGCAGCGTTGCGAAGGGGGGCGGCAATCAGCCTCAGCATTTT.

This chain joins TRBV7-9 and TRBJ2-7, with 7 nucleotides matching TRBD1. Germline V gene lookup returns CDR1 SEHNR and CDR2 FQNEAQ (reference sequence). This CDR3 contains 13 residues. The ends lost 5 bases at V and 6 bases at J; junction bases unmatched: 7. The CDR3 DNA follows: TGTGCCAGCAGCCGAGGACAGGCGGGCGAGCAGTACTTC. Encoded protein: CASSRGQAGEQYF.

V gene TRBV7-2 combines with J gene TRBJ2-5; D unresolved. CDR3 size: 14 residues. Germline loops: CDR1 SGHTA, CDR2 FQGNSA. V lost 0 bases to trimming and J lost 1 base, with 6 bases between them. CDR3 sequence: CASSLAASQETQYF. The CDR3, as DNA: TGTGCCAGCAGCTTAGCGGCTAGCCAAGAGACCCAGTACTTC.

This clonotype appeared a few times. The V and J genes are TRBV7-8 and TRBJ1-4, with D possibly matching TRBD1 (5 bases). Germline V CDR1 and CDR2: SGHVS, FQNEAQ. The CDR3 length is 14 residues. The ends were cut back, 2 bases at V and 4 bases at J, with 8 bases in the middle. DNA of the CDR3: TGTGCCAGCAGCTTACCAGGGTATAATGAAAAACTGTTTTTT. Amino acid sequence: CASSLPGYNEKLFF.

This clonotype was seen at least ten times. The rearrangement joins TRBV20-1 to TRBJ2-5; 8 positions agree with TRBD1. The V and J ends lost 2 bases and 5 bases, in that order; junction bases with no gene match: 7. From germline, CDR1 is DFQATT and CDR2 SNEGSKA (reference sequence). This CDR3 has 14 amino acids. The CDR3 protein is CSARQGASVETQYF. CDR3 bases: TGCAGTGCTAGACAGGGGGCGTCAGTGGAGACCCAGTACTTC.

The chain carries TRBV2 and TRBJ2-2; D is undetermined. CDR1 is SNHLY, CDR2 FYNNEI, per germline. The CDR3 is made up of 12 amino acids. The V gene lost 7 bases and the J gene lost 1 base, with 4 bases spanning the gap. CDR3 sequence: CASKVNTGELFF. The DNA for the CDR3 is TGTGCCAGCAAAGTGAACACCGGGGAGCTGTTTTTT.

This clonotype was seen only a few times. This rearrangement joins TRBV7-9 to TRBJ1-1; tentatively, D is TRBD1 (5 bases). The CDR3 runs 14 residues. Trimming took off 5 bases at V and 3 bases at J, with 13 bases between the two ends. Germline values: CDR1 SEHNR, CDR2 FQNEAQ (reference sequence). The CDR3 protein is CASSHRSGDTEAFF. The CDR3 coding sequence is TGTGCCAGCAGCCATCGTTCGGGGGACACTGAAGCTTTCTTT.

Comments on this clonotype: This may be a read error: a much more frequent sequence differs by one nucleotide. The genes are TRBV7-2 and TRBJ2-5; 11 nucleotides align to TRBD2. There are 15 residues in the CDR3. Germline CDR1 is SGHTA and CDR2 is FQGNSA. CDR3 loop: CANPLAGVLQGTQYF. CDR3 in DNA: TGTGCCAACCCACTAGCGGGAGTCCTCCAAGGGACCCAGTACTTC.

The chain links TRBV13 to TRBJ1-1, with 7 bases that match TRBD1. CDR1 is PRHDT and CDR2 is FYEKMQ in the germline V gene (reference sequence). The CDR3 is made up of 14 amino acids. J lost 6 bases, V lost 6 bases, and 10 bases had no gene match. CDR3 nucleotide sequence: TGTGCCAGCAGACCGTTCGACAGGGACTCTGAAGCTTTCTTT. Residues: CASRPFDRDSEAFF.

This clonotype showed up many times. The gene calls are TRBV12-3 or TRBV12-4 and TRBJ1-5; D remains unclear. Trimming removed 6 bases from V and 2 bases from J, with 8 bases in between. The CDR3 has 13 amino acids. The CDR3 coding sequence is TGTGCCAGCAGCTTTGGTGGCAATCAGCCCCAGCATTTT. Its translation is CASSFGGNQPQHF.